This TCR beta chain was profiled in a study of shared clonotypes between healthy human individuals. V dropped 0 bases and J dropped 8 bases, with 8 bases sitting between them. Germline assignment: CDR1 SGHRS and CDR2 YFSETQ. CDR3 length: 12 amino acids. Points from the study as a whole: Non-shared clonotypes were found to have lower generation probabilities than the clonotypes that were shared by all four of the sorted-subset donors.

As regards this clone: What it binds is unknown.

Measured with immunoSEQ multiplex PCR; TCRdb has only the in-frame clones, and not every one. The sample lists roughly 700,000 clones; roughly 70% were seen once. This sequence joins TRBV5-1 and TRBJ1-1, with D unclear. The clonotype was recovered from a woman aged 30 to 39 in good health. Sequenced input: memory CD4+ T cells sorted from blood. Subset in this sample: CD45RA-negative fraction. This CDR3 is CASSLVDGEAFF. The CDR3 DNA reads TGCGCCAGCAGCTTGGTGGACGGCGAAGCTTTCTTT.